This entry lists 21 T cell receptor beta chains sequenced from one sample in a study of identical twins (dated by TCRdb to between 2015 and 2016). The library came from 5' RACE. TCRdb records Illumina HiSeq 2000 as the sequencer. TCRdb trimmed the raw reads at Q25, called clones with MiXCR and kept productive beta chains. Records with the same CDR3 protein are collapsed into one entry carrying the most frequent genes and DNA. This sample has around 530,000 distinct CDR3 sequences in its table, and about 16% of those were observed once. 0.35% to 0.45% of the sample comes from the top ten. This sample also appeared in a second study, on yellow fever vaccine responses in identical twins.

The sequencing sample was made of CD4+ T cells sorted from blood. The receptors shown here come from a woman under 30 in good health.

V is TRBV10-3 and J is TRBJ2-7, with 12 positions matching TRBD1. The CDR3 loop spans 15 amino acids. The germline V gene has CDR1 ENHRY and CDR2 SYGVKD. Losses at the gene ends were 2 bases for V and 4 bases for J; bases not matched to a gene: 3. Here the CDR3 DNA reads TGTGCCATCAGTGAGGGGACAGGGGGCGCGTACGAGCAGTACTTC. Its translation is CAISEGTGGAYEQYF.

This clonotype has at least ten counts. The rearrangement uses TRBV5-6 and TRBJ1-2; 7 bases are shared with TRBD1. Germline V gene sequence: CDR1 SGHDT, CDR2 YYEEEE. There are 14 residues in the CDR3. V trimming: 6 bases; J trimming: 1 base; junction bases outside the gene matches: 6. CDR3 region: CASMARGFNYGYTF. As DNA, the CDR3 is TGTGCCAGCATGGCCAGGGGGTTTAACTATGGCTACACCTTC. Drawing the rest from reference TRBV5-6 and TRBJ1-2, the complete variable domain is DAGVTQSPTHLIKTRGQQVTLRCSPKSGHDTVSWYQQALGQGPQFIFQYYEEEERQRGNFPDRFSGHQFPNYSSELNVNALLLGDSALYLCASMARGFNYGYTFGSGTRLTVV.

A few counts support this clonotype. The chain joins TRBV7-3 to TRBJ2-1, with TRBD2 identical over 8 bases. This CDR3 spans 18 amino acids. V lost 0 bases and J lost 2; bases outside the gene matches: 9. The germline CDR1 and CDR2 sequences are SGHTA and FQGTGA. CDR3 nucleotides: TGTGCCAGCAGCTTAACCCGGGGAAGCGGGAGACCCTACAATGAGCAGTTCTTC. Translation gives CASSLTRGSGRPYNEQFF.

The chain carries TRBV10-3 and TRBJ2-2; the D is unclear. From germline, CDR1 is ENHRY and CDR2 SYGVKD. This CDR3 comprises 11 residues. Trimming pared 11 bases from V and 7 bases from J, leaving 11 bases between. The CDR3 DNA follows: TGTGCCGCCGGAATGGTCGGGGAGCTGTTTTTT. Protein: CAAGMVGELFF.

The chain couples TRBV3-1 to TRBJ2-1; a weak D match, TRBD2 (6 bases). The CDR3 totals 17 residues. Trimming took off 0 bases at V and 0 bases at J, with 12 bases between the two ends. Germline V gene data show CDR1 as LGHDT and CDR2 as YNNKEL (reference sequence). The CDR3 spells CASSQDRFGSSYNEQFF. The CDR3 DNA reads TGTGCCAGCAGCCAAGATCGGTTCGGGAGCTCCTACAATGAGCAGTTCTTC.

This clonotype was recorded at least ten times. The rearrangement joins TRBV29-1 to TRBJ1-1; the D is unclear. Germline values: CDR1 SQVTM, CDR2 ANQGSEA. V lost 6 bases and J lost 1, with 12 bases in between. The CDR3 length is 13 residues. The CDR3 spells CSVLGLQNTEAFF. The CDR3 DNA follows: TGCAGCGTCCTCGGGCTCCAGAACACTGAAGCTTTCTTT.

In this sample, this clonotype turned up a few times. V usage is TRBV19 and J usage is TRBJ2-2; D remains ambiguous. Germline V gene sequence: CDR1 LNHDA, CDR2 SQIVND (reference sequence). The V gene lost 9 bases and the J gene lost 8 bases, with 13 bases spanning the gap. This CDR3 comprises 12 residues. The CDR3 DNA follows: TGTGCCAGCGCCTCGGGTGTGGGGGAGCTGTTTTTT. Its protein product is CASASGVGELFF.

In its sample, this clonotype was seen a few times. J is TRBJ1-6 and V is TRBV9; 10 bases are shared with TRBD1. CDR1 and CDR2 from the germline V gene are SGDLS and YYNGEE. The J segment lost 7 bases and the V segment lost 0 bases, leaving 1 base of the junction unmatched. The CDR3 has 15 amino acids. CDR3 residues: CASSVAGQGNSPLHF. CDR3 in DNA: TGTGCCAGCAGCGTAGCGGGACAGGGGAATTCACCCCTCCACTTT.

This clonotype was seen at least ten times. The V call is TRBV24-1, the J call TRBJ2-6; D is uncertain. Germline loops: CDR1 KGHDR, CDR2 SFDVKD. V lost 3 bases and J 2 bases, leaving 4 bases between the germline ends. This CDR3 has 14 residues. Here the CDR3 reads CATSDAPGANVLTF. The CDR3 nucleotides are TGTGCCACCAGTGATGCCCCTGGGGCCAACGTCCTGACTTTC.

This clonotype was picked up many times. The chain combines TRBV7-8 with TRBJ2-3; the match to TRBD2 covers 8 bases. Trimming cost V 3 bases and J 6 bases; bases outside gene matches: 8. Germline assignment: CDR1 SGHVS and CDR2 FQNEAQ. The CDR3 sequence is 15 residues long. The CDR3 nucleotides are TGTGCCAGCAGCTTGCCACGGGGGGGCCGGGATACGCAGTATTTT. Encoded protein: CASSLPRGGRDTQYF. Based on the CDR3 plus reference TRBV7-8 and TRBJ2-3, the full variable domain is GAGVSQSPRYKVAKRGQDVALRCDPISGHVSLFWYQQALGQGPEFLTYFQNEAQLDKSGLPSDRFFAERPEGSVSTLKIQRTQQEDSAVYLCASSLPRGGRDTQYFGPGTRLTVL.

V gene TRBV11-1 combines with J gene TRBJ2-1; 11 bases line up with TRBD2. Trimming cost V 5 bases and J 2 bases; bases outside gene matches: 11. This CDR3 comprises 18 residues. Germline V lookup: CDR1 SGHAT, CDR2 FQDESV (reference sequence). This CDR3 reads CASSPLAGGPITYNEQFF. The CDR3 nucleotides read TGTGCCAGCAGCCCGTTAGCGGGGGGGCCGATTACCTACAATGAGCAGTTCTTC.

This clonotype was counted at least ten times. This chain links TRBV5-1 with TRBJ2-1, with 11 bases matching TRBD2. This CDR3 contains 17 residues. Germline assignment: CDR1 SGHRS and CDR2 YFSETQ. V dropped 4 bases and J dropped 0; count of bases not matched to a gene: 6. CDR3 sequence (DNA): TGCGCCAGCAGCACTAGCGGGGGTGCTAGCTCCTACAATGAGCAGTTCTTC. Translating it yields CASSTSGGASSYNEQFF.

This clonotype was found a few times. The genes are TRBV4-1 and TRBJ2-1; no clear D gene. The length of the CDR3 is 14 residues. Germline V gene lookup returns CDR1 MGHRA and CDR2 YSYEKL. Trimming left V 4 bases short and J 2 bases short, with 9 bases between. The CDR3: CASSPHEAYNEQFF. The CDR3 DNA sequence: TGCGCCAGCAGCCCCCATGAGGCCTACAATGAGCAGTTCTTC.

V usage is TRBV20-1 and J usage is TRBJ2-1, with 9 bases aligning to TRBD1. The junction had 17 bases not matched to a gene; V was cut back by 1 base and J by 13 bases. Germline values: CDR1 DFQATT, CDR2 SNEGSKA (reference sequence). The CDR3 contains 16 residues. CDR3: CSARAPGGQGFGGQFF. For the CDR3, the DNA is TGCAGTGCTAGAGCCCCAGGGGGACAGGGTTTCGGGGGTCAGTTCTTC.

The rearrangement uses TRBV27 and TRBJ2-2, with D perhaps matching TRBD2 (6 bases). Germline V gene lookup returns CDR1 MNHEY and CDR2 SMNVEV (reference sequence). The CDR3 has 16 residues. The ends were cut back, 6 bases at V and 4 bases at J, with 18 bases in the middle. The CDR3 is CASRNTPLGLTGELFF. The CDR3 nucleotides read TGTGCCAGCAGGAACACACCCTTGGGACTCACCGGGGAGCTGTTTTTT.

J is TRBJ2-2 and V is TRBV25-1, with unresolved D. CDR3 length: 15 amino acids. Trimming removed 4 bases from V and 0 bases from J, with 9 bases in between. Germline CDR1 reads MGHDK; CDR2 reads SYGVNS. The CDR3 sequence is CASSGFGANTGELFF. The CDR3 nucleotides read TGTGCCAGCAGTGGATTTGGCGCGAACACCGGGGAGCTGTTTTTT.

This clonotype occurred a few times. The chain links TRBV10-3 to TRBJ2-2; 7 bases are a match to TRBD2. In germline, CDR1 is ENHRY, CDR2 SYGVKD. The CDR3 runs 14 residues. J lost 5 bases, V lost 3 bases, and 3 bases had no gene match. The CDR3, as DNA: TGTGCCATCAGTGACCAGGGAGGGACCGGGGAGCTGTTTTTT. This encodes CAISDQGGTGELFF.

The rearrangement uses TRBV7-8 and TRBJ2-7, with D unclear. Germline assignment: CDR1 SGHVS and CDR2 FQNEAQ. V lost 5 bases and J 3 bases, leaving 14 bases between the germline ends. The length of the CDR3 is 14 residues. CDR3 in DNA: TGTGCCAGCAGCCCGCGAACTAATAACTACGAGCAGTACTTC. It is translated as CASSPRTNNYEQYF.

The rearrangement joins TRBV2 to TRBJ2-2; D is perhaps TRBD2 (5 bases). Germline V gene lookup returns CDR1 SNHLY and CDR2 FYNNEI. The CDR3 covers 12 residues. Trimming removed 3 bases at V and 7 bases at J, with 6 bases between. The CDR3 sequence: CASSDGVGELFF. As DNA, the CDR3 is TGTGCCAGCAGTGACGGGGTCGGGGAGCTGTTTTTT.

The sample holds a few counts of this clonotype. The V and J genes are TRBV12-3 or TRBV12-4 and TRBJ2-1; TRBD2 is a possible D gene (7 bases). The ends were cut back, 2 bases at V and 9 bases at J, with 14 bases in the middle. There are 14 residues in the CDR3. The CDR3 region has the DNA TGTGCCAGCAGTTTATGGGGGGGCGACGGTGAGCAGTTCTTC. Translating gives CASSLWGGDGEQFF.

This clonotype came up a few times. The V and J genes are TRBV10-3 and TRBJ2-7, with TRBD2 identical over 11 bases. Per the germline V gene, CDR1 is ENHRY and CDR2 is SYGVKD. CDR3 length: 14 amino acids. The V gene end was trimmed by 5 bases and the J gene end by 2 bases; junction bases not matched to a gene: 2. The CDR3 loop is CAISISGRAYEQYF. CDR3 sequence (DNA): TGTGCCATCAGTATTAGCGGGAGGGCCTACGAGCAGTACTTC.